This TCR beta chain was sequenced for a study of blood T cells in healthy people across ages. V was pared by 2 bases and J by 8 bases, with 20 bases between. CDR1 and CDR2 (germline): MNHEY, SMNVEV (reference sequence). This CDR3 comprises 16 residues. For the second PCR, which ran for roughly 7 to 11 cycles, a sample-barcoded 5' primer and a J-beta primer mix were used. Unique molecular identifiers of 12 random nucleotides labeled each cDNA. TCRdb ran MiXCR on the 5' RACE reads and lists one entry per CDR3 protein. The sample comprises a few hundred thousand distinct CDR3 sequences, about 26% of which are singletons, and approximately 3.5% rests with the top ten. The same sample was also studied in work on T cells of mothers and their children.

The sequencing input was blood. The rearrangement links TRBV27 to TRBJ2-3; weak D call: TRBD2 (6 bases). The sequence was collected from a boy under 10 years old in good health. DNA for the CDR3: TGTGCCAGCAGTTTAAGGCCCGGACCGACGCGGGGTACGCAGTATTTT. Its protein is CASSLRPGPTRGTQYF.